This T cell receptor (beta chain) was recovered during a study of blood T cell repertoires in COVID-19. Study as a whole: The cDNA or gDNA used as material had been derived from T cells, B-cell-depleted T cells, or PBMCs.

Profiled with immunoSEQ multiplex PCR; TCRdb holds only in-frame clones, not every one. This sample carries 150,000 to 200,000 clones, roughly 82% of them seen once, and the ten largest clones take 7%. Germline trimming cut 11 bases from V and 6 bases from J; bases unmatched to any gene: 7. CDR1 and CDR2 (germline): WNHNN, SYGVQD (reference sequence). This CDR3 is 12 amino acids long. J is TRBJ2-3 and V is TRBV10-1, with 8 positions matching TRBD1. Sequencing was done on a sample of peripheral blood. This clonotype was sampled from a woman aged 35 to 49 with COVID-19, enrolled during active disease. CDR3 protein: CACGQGLDTQYF. DNA for the CDR3: TGCGCCTGCGGACAGGGACTGGATACGCAGTATTTT.